A few counts support the clone carrying this T cell receptor (beta chain). Its antigen is undetermined. The CDR3 is made up of 15 amino acids. Trimming took off 8 bases at V and 2 bases at J, with 18 bases between the two ends. Germline V CDR1 and CDR2: SNHLY, FYNNEI. This sample is part of a study of CD8+CD57+ T cells in acquired aplastic anemia. As for the study in general: Recorded DNA amounts for sorted CD4+ and CD8+ cells had an average of approximately 3 ug. Study results and limitations: In CD8+ cells, Simpson's diversity showed no significant difference between patients and controls. The number of CD8+ CDR3 sequences shared by patients and controls was about 30.

Whoever was chosen for sequencing had shown CD8+CD57+ cell expansion by flow cytometry. Patients had undergone no therapy by the time their blood was sampled. TCR beta VDJ combinations and CDR3 sequences were profiled from genomic DNA. TCRdb called the reads again in MiXCR, with one record for every CDR3 protein. The sample consists of 260,000 or so distinct CDR3 sequences, approximately 82% of them appearing once. The sequence came from a human donor with aplastic anemia. The chain recombines TRBV2 with TRBJ1-1; a possible D gene is TRBD1 (6 bases). Sequencing was carried out using sorted CD4+, CD8+, or CD8+CD57+ T cells (not recorded which) from PBMCs. CDR3 nucleotide sequence: TGTGCCAGCGGGGGGGTGGGGGGGGCTAACACTGAAGCTTTCTTT. As protein: CASGGVGGANTEAFF.